This TCR beta chain was identified in a study of cytomegalovirus exposure and HLA in healthy donors. Turning to this clone: Its matching antigen is unknown.

The germline V gene has CDR1 ENHRY and CDR2 SYGVKD. The V and J ends lost 4 bases and 6 bases, in that order; junction bases with no gene match: 11. The CDR3 is 15 residues long. The PCR was carried out with 60 Vbeta primers and 13 Jbeta primers. Sequencing used immunoSEQ multiplex PCR; TCRdb keeps in-frame clones, though not all of them. The top ten clones hold roughly 2.6% of a sample with fewer than 200,000 clones, 77% of them seen once. Study outcomes and limitations: TCR beta V segments were, for the most part, productive about 87% or about 30% of the time in an earlier analysis. An assumption of roughly uniform sequencing depth across donors underlay the presence/absence analyses. TCR beta chains numbering some 160 were designated cytomegalovirus-associated.

This sequence joins TRBV10-3 and TRBJ1-2; 7 bases line up with TRBD1. The sequenced sample was PBMCs. This receptor was identified in a woman between 40 and 55 years old in good health and CMV-seropositive. The CDR3 DNA reads as TGTGCCATCAGTGGAGCCCGGGCAGGGGGTCATGGCTACACCTTC. This sequence encodes CAISGARAGGHGYTF.